This entry lists 30 T cell receptor beta chains sequenced from one sample in a study of blood T cell repertoires in COVID-19. TCRdb keeps only in-frame clones here, not all; method: immunoSEQ multiplex PCR. Of 55,000 to 75,000 clones detected, less than 80% appear once; the ten largest clones hold 3% to 3.5%. The sequenced material came from peripheral blood. All receptors derive from a man in his sixties with acute or convalescent COVID-19.

The chain joins TRBV20-1 to TRBJ2-5; D remains ambiguous. The CDR3 runs to 10 residues. Trimming took 3 bases from V and 5 from J, leaving 4 bases between them. The germline CDR1 and CDR2 sequences are DFQATT and SNEGSKA (reference sequence). The CDR3 region is CSASLETQYF. The CDR3 nucleotides are TGCAGTGCTAGCTTGGAGACCCAGTACTTC.

Only one count was recorded for this clone. This sequence joins TRBV6-5 and TRBJ2-1; D unclear. V was pared by 2 bases and J by 8 bases, with 13 bases between. Germline assignment: CDR1 MNHEY and CDR2 SVGAGI. The CDR3 runs 14 residues. This CDR3 reads CASSYGGSRDEQFF. The CDR3 coding sequence is TGTGCCAGCAGTTACGGTGGATCTCGGGATGAGCAGTTCTTC.

V is TRBV28 and J is TRBJ1-5; the D gene is possibly TRBD1 (6 bases). Trimming pared 5 bases from V and 4 bases from J, leaving 9 bases between. CDR1 is MDHEN and CDR2 is SYDVKM in the germline V gene. The CDR3 is 13 residues long. Here the CDR3 DNA reads TGTGCCAGCAGTAGGGGGGGAAATCAGCCCCAGCATTTT. Translated: CASSRGGNQPQHF.

This CDR3 reads CASSKAGGCEQFF. The CDR3 bases are TGTGCCAGCAGCAAAGCTGGGGGCTGTGAGCAGTTCTTC. The chain is built from TRBV21-1 and TRBJ2-1; the D call in the table, TRBD1, was not verified against the DNA. TRBV21-1 is an annotated pseudogene. The CDR3 length is 13 residues.

This clone was seen a few times. The chain recombines TRBV5-1 with TRBJ1-4; D is uncertain. Trimming took off 0 bases at V and 0 bases at J, with 12 bases between the two ends. Germline CDR1 reads SGHRS; CDR2 reads YFSETQ. The CDR3 is made up of 17 amino acids. Here the CDR3 reads CASSLDPQPATNEKLFF. The CDR3 DNA follows: TGCGCCAGCAGCTTGGACCCACAGCCAGCAACTAATGAAAAACTGTTTTTT.

This chain uses TRBV13 with TRBJ1-3; D unresolved. The V and J ends lost 5 bases and 4 bases respectively, with 18 bases between them. This CDR3 is built from 16 residues. In germline, CDR1 is PRHDT, CDR2 FYEKMQ (reference sequence). This chain's CDR3 is CASSKGPAGVGNTIYF. CDR3 DNA: TGTGCCAGCAGCAAAGGTCCCGCGGGAGTCGGAAACACCATATATTTT.

This chain links TRBV24-1 with TRBJ1-1; 11 positions agree with TRBD1. Germline V CDR1 and CDR2: KGHDR, SFDVKD. V dropped 1 base and J dropped 4; count of bases not matched to a gene: 7. The CDR3 extends over 17 amino acids. The CDR3 region is CATSDFWDRGTCTEAFF. The CDR3 bases are TGTGCCACCAGTGATTTTTGGGACAGGGGGACCTGCACTGAAGCTTTCTTT.

The V call is TRBV29-1, the J call TRBJ2-5, with 8 bases lining up with TRBD2. This CDR3 spans 12 amino acids. In germline, CDR1 is SQVTM, CDR2 ANQGSEA. CDR3 nucleotide sequence: TGCAGTGGCTCTAGCGGGCAAGAGACCCAGTACTTC. It encodes CSGSSGQETQYF.

The gene calls are TRBV5-1 and TRBJ2-1, with TRBD2 matching 12 bases. The V segment lost 3 bases and the J segment 6 bases; nucleotides outside the gene matches: 4. Per germline, CDR1 SGHRS and CDR2 YFSETQ. This CDR3 comprises 15 residues. CDR3 bases: TGCGCCAGCAGCTCGGGACTAGCGGGCGCCAATGAGCAGTTCTTC. It yields the protein CASSSGLAGANEQFF.

The chain carries TRBV27 and TRBJ2-1; D is perhaps TRBD2 (6 bases). This CDR3 comprises 14 residues. V lost 3 bases, J lost 8 bases, and 14 bases lay in between. Germline V lookup: CDR1 MNHEY, CDR2 SMNVEV (reference sequence). CDR3 in DNA: TGTGCCAGCAGTTTCAGCGGGTGGGAGGATGAGCAGTTCTTC. Translation gives CASSFSGWEDEQFF.

The CDR3 loop is CASSRLAGELFF. CDR3 nucleotides: TGTGCCAGCAGCCGACTAGCCGGGGAGCTGTTTTTT. The genes are TRBV2 and TRBJ2-2; D perhaps matches TRBD2 (6 bases). Trimming removed 6 bases from V and 6 bases from J, with 8 bases in between. Looked up from germline, CDR1 is SNHLY and CDR2 is FYNNEI. CDR3 size: 12 residues.

The V and J genes are TRBV19 and TRBJ2-4; weak D call: TRBD1 (6 bases). V was cut by 4 bases and J by 3 bases, with 13 bases left in between. Germline V gene sequence: CDR1 LNHDA, CDR2 SQIVND (reference sequence). The CDR3 runs 15 residues. The DNA of the CDR3 is TGTGCCAGTAGTACCTTAGAACAGGGCAAAAACATTCAGTACTTC. It codes for CASSTLEQGKNIQYF.

The V call is TRBV28, the J call TRBJ1-2; TRBD1 agrees at 7 bases. Trimming removed 6 bases from V and 6 bases from J; junction bases left unmatched: 7. Per the germline V gene, CDR1 is MDHEN and CDR2 is SYDVKM. This CDR3 contains 13 residues. For the CDR3, the DNA is TGTGCCAGCAGGCTTTACAGGGGTGATGGCTACACCTTC. Translation gives CASRLYRGDGYTF.

The rearrangement joins TRBV5-1 to TRBJ1-6; a weak D match, TRBD1 (6 bases). Germline V gene sequence: CDR1 SGHRS, CDR2 YFSETQ. This CDR3 has 15 amino acids. Trimming took 4 bases from V and 7 from J, leaving 15 bases between them. CDR3: CASSPGTGQNSPLHF. The CDR3 DNA sequence: TGCGCCAGCAGCCCAGGAACAGGGCAGAATTCACCCCTCCACTTT.

The chain has TRBV19 and TRBJ2-1; 9 nucleotides align to TRBD1. Trimming removed 7 bases from V and 5 bases from J; junction bases left unmatched: 3. The CDR3 is made up of 13 amino acids. Looked up from germline, CDR1 is LNHDA and CDR2 is SQIVND (reference sequence). This CDR3 is CASKTGGNNEQFF. CDR3 nucleotide sequence: TGTGCCAGTAAGACAGGGGGAAACAATGAGCAGTTCTTC. The full variable domain, with the rest looked up from reference TRBV19 and TRBJ2-1, is DGGITQSPKYLFRKEGQNVTLSCEQNLNHDAMYWYRQDPGQGLRLIYYSQIVNDFQKGDIAEGYSVSREKKESFPLTVTSAQKNPTAFYLCASKTGGNNEQFFGPGTRLTVL.

The chain is built from TRBV6-6 and TRBJ2-7, with a possible D match to TRBD2 (7 bases). Trimming stripped 6 bases from V and 2 bases from J, with 17 bases between. CDR3 length equals 15 residues. CDR1 and CDR2 (germline): MNHNY, SVGAGI (reference sequence). The CDR3 spells CASSLRGEGAYEQYF. CDR3 in DNA: TGTGCCAGCAGCCTACGGGGGGAGGGGGCCTACGAGCAGTACTTC.

The chain combines TRBV30 with TRBJ2-7; TRBD2 aligns across 9 bases. CDR1 and CDR2 from the germline V gene are GTSNPN and SVGIG (reference sequence). There are 12 residues in the CDR3. CDR3 coding DNA: TGTACGGCTAGCGGGAATTACTACGAGCAGTACTTC. It specifies CTASGNYYEQYF.

V usage is TRBV5-5 and J usage is TRBJ1-4, with D possibly matching TRBD1 (5 bases). This CDR3 comprises 14 residues. Trimming cost V 3 bases and J 5 bases, with 11 bases left between them. CDR1 and CDR2 from the germline V gene are SGHKS and YYEKEE (reference sequence). The CDR3 reads CASSSLGLNEKLFF. Written as DNA, the CDR3 is TGTGCCAGCAGCTCGCTGGGACTCAATGAAAAACTGTTTTTT.

The V call is TRBV30, the J call TRBJ1-5, with D unclear. The CDR3 is made up of 13 amino acids. With 5 bases removed from V and 2 bases from J, the gap between germline ends came to 10 bases. Germline V gives CDR1 GTSNPN, CDR2 SVGIG (reference sequence). DNA for the CDR3: TGTGCCTGGGGAGTGAGGGGCAATCAGCCCCAGCATTTT. This encodes CAWGVRGNQPQHF.

The rearrangement links TRBV3-1 (or the pseudogene TRBV3-2) to TRBJ1-2; D is unresolved. The length of the CDR3 is 14 residues. V was clipped by 0 bases and J by 3 bases, with 8 bases between them. CDR1 is LGHDT, CDR2 YNNKEL, per germline (reference sequence). CDR3 DNA sequence: TGTGCCAGCAGCCAAGATTACGGGGACTATGGCTACACCTTC. Protein sequence: CASSQDYGDYGYTF.

The J gene is TRBJ2-7, the V gene TRBV6-1; D is unresolved. Germline CDR1 and CDR2: MNHNS and SASEGT. The CDR3 extends over 17 amino acids. V gave up 6 bases and J gave up 1 base, with 22 bases separating them. The CDR3 reads CASREIGLLKSSYEQYF. The CDR3 nucleotides read TGTGCCAGCAGAGAAATAGGCTTACTAAAGAGTTCCTACGAGCAGTACTTC.

The rearrangement links TRBV19 to TRBJ2-2; no clear D gene. The CDR3 length is 16 residues. The V and J ends lost 4 bases and 1 base respectively, with 13 bases between them. Germline V gives CDR1 LNHDA, CDR2 SQIVND (reference sequence). The CDR3 is CASSSRPPRNTGELFF. The CDR3 bases are TGTGCCAGTAGTAGCAGGCCACCCCGGAACACCGGGGAGCTGTTTTTT.

The chain uses TRBV12-3 or TRBV12-4 and TRBJ2-7; 7 bases map to TRBD1. With 4 bases clipped from V and 2 bases from J, the junction kept 2 bases outside the gene matches. The CDR3 has 13 amino acids. CDR3 nucleotide sequence: TGTGCCAGCAGTTCTCAGGGGGCCTACGAGCAGTACTTC. Translating gives CASSSQGAYEQYF.

The chain links TRBV7-6 to TRBJ1-3, with a weak D call TRBD1 (5 bases). The germline CDR1 and CDR2 sequences are SGHVS and FNYEAQ. CDR3 length equals 17 residues. The V end lost 3 bases, the J end lost 0 bases, and 15 bases lay between the germline ends. In DNA, the CDR3 is TGTGCCAGCAGCTTTATTGCAGGAGGGGACTCTGGAAACACCATATATTTT. It is translated as CASSFIAGGDSGNTIYF.

V and J are TRBV5-1 and TRBJ2-2; TRBD2 matches 9 bases. The CDR3 loop spans 15 amino acids. CDR1 and CDR2 from the germline V gene are SGHRS and YFSETQ. V lost 3 bases to trimming and J lost 1 base; unmatched junction nucleotides: 1. In nucleotides, the CDR3 is TGCGCCAGCAGCTCGACTAGCGGGAACACCGGGGAGCTGTTTTTT. Translation gives CASSSTSGNTGELFF.

In this sample, this clone turned up a few times. This rearrangement joins TRBV6-4 to TRBJ1-1; D gene ambiguous. Trimming cost V 5 bases and J 11 bases, with 15 bases left between them. Germline loops: CDR1 MRHNA, CDR2 SNTAGT. The CDR3 consists of 12 residues. CDR3 in amino acids: CASSPLGPGAFF. CDR3 in DNA: TGTGCCAGCAGTCCATTGGGCCCGGGGGCTTTCTTT.

V usage is TRBV7-8 and J usage is TRBJ2-2; D not resolved. The CDR3 is made up of 15 amino acids. The V and J ends lost 5 bases and 0 bases respectively, with 10 bases between them. Germline V gene sequence: CDR1 SGHVS, CDR2 FQNEAQ. CDR3 bases: TGTGCCAGCAGCACACAGAATCCGAACACCGGGGAGCTGTTTTTT. Its protein is CASSTQNPNTGELFF.

This clone was observed a handful of times. The J gene is TRBJ1-1, the V gene TRBV16; D gene unclear. The germline CDR1 and CDR2 sequences are KGHSY and FQNENV. Trimming took 0 bases from V and 1 from J, leaving 6 bases between them. The CDR3 length is 14 residues. CDR3 sequence (DNA): TGTGCCAGCAGCCAATCGGCAGGGAACACTGAAGCTTTCTTT. Protein product: CASSQSAGNTEAFF.

The CDR3 DNA reads TGTGCCAGCTCACCACCCGGGCAGGGTGGTCTCGAGCAGTACTTC. Amino acids: CASSPPGQGGLEQYF. This sequence joins TRBV18 and TRBJ2-7; maybe TRBD1 (5 bases). Germline lookup yields CDR1 KGHSH and CDR2 LQKENI. The CDR3 runs to 15 residues. Trimming shortened V by 0 bases and J by 6 bases, and 15 bases separated the two germline ends.

DNA for the CDR3: TGTGCCAGCAAAAGGACAGGGTTTGACTATGGCTACACCTTC. It codes for CASKRTGFDYGYTF. The J gene is TRBJ1-2, the V gene TRBV6-5, with TRBD1 identical over 8 bases. There are 14 residues in the CDR3. With V trimmed by 7 bases and J by 3 bases, 7 bases remained unmatched. The germline V gene has CDR1 MNHEY and CDR2 SVGAGI.